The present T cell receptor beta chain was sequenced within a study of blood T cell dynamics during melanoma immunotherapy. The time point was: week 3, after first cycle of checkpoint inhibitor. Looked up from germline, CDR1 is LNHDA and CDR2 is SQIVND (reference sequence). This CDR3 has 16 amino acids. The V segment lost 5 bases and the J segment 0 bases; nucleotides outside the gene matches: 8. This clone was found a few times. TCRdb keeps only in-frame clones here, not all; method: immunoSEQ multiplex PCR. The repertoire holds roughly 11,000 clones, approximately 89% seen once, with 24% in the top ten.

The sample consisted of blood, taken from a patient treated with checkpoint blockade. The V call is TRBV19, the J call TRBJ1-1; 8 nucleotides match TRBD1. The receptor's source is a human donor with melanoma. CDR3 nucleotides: TGTGCCAGTAGTCCTGGGACAGGACGAATGAACACTGAAGCTTTCTTT. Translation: CASSPGTGRMNTEAFF.